One TCR beta chain is described in this entry. Its antigen is still unknown. The entry originates in a study of T cell responses to AZD1222 COVID-19 vaccine. Study observations and caveats: As reported, nearly half of all spike-specific TCRs target variant regions that are unmutated. Among AZD1222 vaccinees, only 5 to 7 were seropositive at baseline. Spike-spanning, vaccine-associated CD4 TCRs were dominant at 160-218 and 743-854. Spike-specific TCR breadth and depth were elevated following two AZD1222 doses.

Trimming left V 1 base short and J 3 bases short, with 6 bases between. Germline V lookup: CDR1 SGHNT, CDR2 YYREEE (reference sequence). This CDR3 spans 13 amino acids. The table came from immunoSEQ multiplex PCR; TCRdb's copy has only in-frame clones and leaves some out. The data contain about 86,000 clones, around 90% of them singletons. The rearrangement links TRBV5-4 to TRBJ2-3; no firm D call. The material was peripheral blood, obtained on day 0 of AZD1222 vaccination. This receptor was identified in an adult in good health. Written as DNA, the CDR3 is TGTGCCAGCAGCTTGTGGGGTACAGATACGCAGTATTTT. Protein product: CASSLWGTDTQYF.